Listed here are 21 T cell receptor beta chains from one sample, sequenced in a study of T cells in Graves' hyperthyroidism and ophthalmopathy. What was amplified from RNA transcripts were TCR beta CDR3 regions. In the first-round RT-PCR of the TCR CDR3, the HTBI primer set was used. TCRdb recomputed calls from the multiplex PCR reads with MiXCR, one row per CDR3 protein. The table includes about 250,000 distinct CDR3 sequences, around 25% detected once. Material: blood. These receptors all stem from a woman in her thirties or forties with Graves' ophthalmopathy.

This clonotype was counted ten times or more. The chain carries TRBV7-9 and TRBJ2-2; D uncertain. The CDR3 extends over 13 amino acids. The germline V and J ends were trimmed by 3 bases and 6 bases, with 8 bases remaining between them. Germline loops: CDR1 SEHNR, CDR2 FQNEAQ (reference sequence). The CDR3 bases are TGTGCCAGCAGCTTCCAACGTGCCGGGGAGCTGTTTTTT. It translates to CASSFQRAGELFF.

This chain joins TRBV4-1 and TRBJ2-5; D not resolved. Germline CDR1 is MGHRA and CDR2 is YSYEKL. V lost 4 bases, J lost 3 bases, and 9 bases lay in between. The CDR3 has 13 residues. This CDR3 reads CASSPSPEETQYF. The CDR3 region has the DNA TGCGCCAGCAGCCCTAGTCCTGAAGAGACCCAGTACTTC.

This clonotype was seen at least ten times. CDR3 residues: CAISESRGRGPHEQYF. The CDR3 region has the DNA TGTGCCATCAGTGAGTCCCGCGGCAGGGGTCCCCACGAGCAGTACTTC. This sequence joins TRBV10-3 and TRBJ2-7; TRBD1 might be the D (6 bases). From germline, CDR1 is ENHRY and CDR2 SYGVKD. CDR3 length: 16 residues. V was pared by 0 bases and J by 5 bases, with 17 bases between.

The table lists this clonotype with many counts. The chain is built from TRBV5-1 and TRBJ1-1, with 8 bases identical to TRBD1. Germline CDR1 SGHRS, CDR2 YFSETQ. V was pared by 4 bases and J by 4 bases, with 6 bases of the junction left unmatched. The CDR3 contains 14 residues. CDR3 loop: CASSTKDRGTEAFF. CDR3 DNA: TGCGCCAGCAGCACCAAAGACAGGGGCACTGAAGCTTTCTTT.

At least ten counts were recorded for this clonotype. The chain employs TRBV5-1 and TRBJ2-7; no reliable D call. Germline CDR1 and CDR2: SGHRS and YFSETQ. This CDR3 contains 15 residues. Trimming removed 0 bases at V and 0 bases at J, with 10 bases between. CDR3 in amino acids: CASSLAGQISYEQYF. The CDR3 nucleotides are TGCGCCAGCAGCTTGGCGGGTCAGATCTCCTACGAGCAGTACTTC.

V usage is TRBV28 and J usage is TRBJ2-7; 11 bases line up with TRBD2. The CDR3 contains 14 residues. The V segment lost 8 bases and the J segment 2 bases; nucleotides outside the gene matches: 5. Germline CDR1 reads MDHEN; CDR2 reads SYDVKM. The CDR3 sequence: CASLGLAGPYEQYF. Here the CDR3 DNA reads TGTGCCAGCCTAGGACTAGCGGGTCCCTACGAGCAGTACTTC.

The CDR3 is CASRLRVSGELFF. The CDR3 DNA reads as TGTGCCAGTAGGCTCAGGGTCTCCGGGGAGCTGTTTTTT. This chain uses TRBV19 with TRBJ2-2; possibly TRBD1 for D (5 bases). V shed 6 bases and J shed 6 bases, with 11 bases lying between them. The CDR3 contains 13 residues. Germline V lookup: CDR1 LNHDA, CDR2 SQIVND (reference sequence).

This clonotype was counted at least ten times. The V gene is TRBV6-1, the J gene TRBJ2-7; D may match TRBD1 or TRBD2 (5 bases each). The CDR3 extends over 11 amino acids. The germline V gene has CDR1 MNHNS and CDR2 SASEGT. Between the trimmed V and J ends, which lost 6 bases and 6 bases, there was a span of 9 bases. The CDR3 DNA reads as TGTGCCAGCAGGAGGGACGGCGAGCAGTACTTC. Translated: CASRRDGEQYF.

This clonotype was counted ten times or more. The chain combines TRBV5-5 with TRBJ1-5, with D unclear. Germline V gives CDR1 SGHKS, CDR2 YYEKEE (reference sequence). This CDR3 contains 14 residues. With 4 bases removed from V and 0 bases from J, the gap between germline ends came to 8 bases. CDR3 loop: CASSQTLSNQPQHF. Written as DNA, the CDR3 is TGTGCCAGCAGCCAGACACTTAGCAATCAGCCCCAGCATTTT.

Ten or more counts support this clonotype. The chain carries TRBV2 and TRBJ2-7; weak D call: TRBD2 (7 bases). There are 14 residues in the CDR3. V lost 6 bases and J 5 bases, leaving 17 bases between the germline ends. The germline gives CDR1 SNHLY, CDR2 FYNNEI. The CDR3 DNA is TGTGCCAGCAGCGTTCTGGGGGGGGCGAACGAGCAGTACTTC. It encodes CASSVLGGANEQYF.

This clonotype was seen repeatedly, ten times or more. The chain employs TRBV3-1 and TRBJ2-7, with D unclear. The CDR3 spans 13 residues. V lost 1 base and J 4 bases, leaving 8 bases between the germline ends. Looked up from germline, CDR1 is LGHDT and CDR2 is YNNKEL (reference sequence). CDR3 DNA sequence: TGTGCCAGCAGCCAAGGGTTTGGGTACGAGCAGTACTTC. It translates to CASSQGFGYEQYF.

This clonotype was found many times. V gene TRBV2 combines with J gene TRBJ2-7; weak D call: TRBD1 (5 bases). CDR3 size: 16 residues. Trimming took 4 bases from V and 5 from J, leaving 21 bases between them. CDR1 and CDR2 (germline): SNHLY, FYNNEI. CDR3 sequence: CASSGPRGGAVDEQYF. CDR3 DNA: TGTGCCAGCAGTGGGCCCCGCGGTGGGGCAGTCGACGAGCAGTACTTC.

This clonotype was observed at least ten times. The chain recombines TRBV3-1 with TRBJ2-5; maybe TRBD2 (5 bases). Trimming removed 5 bases at V and 5 bases at J, with 15 bases between. The CDR3 contains 14 residues. Germline CDR1 reads LGHDT; CDR2 reads YNNKEL (reference sequence). The CDR3 DNA reads TGTGCCAGCAGCTCTAGACGCGGGTCGGAGACCCAGTACTTC. Its protein product is CASSSRRGSETQYF.

This clonotype was observed many times. The gene calls are TRBV6-5 and TRBJ1-5; no clear D. The CDR3 is made up of 14 amino acids. The V and J ends lost 2 bases and 3 bases respectively, with 8 bases between them. Germline values: CDR1 MNHEY, CDR2 SVGAGI. The CDR3 DNA sequence: TGTGCCAGCAGTTACAATCCGTACAATCAGCCCCAGCATTTT. This encodes CASSYNPYNQPQHF.

This chain joins TRBV6-1 and TRBJ1-1; 9 nucleotides agree with TRBD1. Germline trimming cut 5 bases from V and 8 bases from J; bases unmatched to any gene: 6. Germline assignment: CDR1 MNHNS and CDR2 SASEGT. The CDR3 consists of 13 residues. CDR3 sequence reads: CASSPGTGREAFF. CDR3 nucleotides: TGTGCCAGCAGTCCCGGGACAGGGAGGGAAGCTTTCTTT.

The genes are TRBV6-2 or TRBV6-3 and TRBJ2-7, with 8 bases aligning to TRBD2. The CDR3 sequence is 16 residues long. Germline V gives CDR1 MNHEY, CDR2 SVGEGT. J gave up 3 bases and V 6 bases, and 13 bases lay outside the gene matches. For the CDR3, the DNA is TGTGCCAGCAGAGACTATAAGGCGGGAGGCCTCTACGAGCAGTACTTC. This sequence encodes CASRDYKAGGLYEQYF.

In this sample, this clonotype turned up many times. J is TRBJ1-1 and V is TRBV25-1, with TRBD1 as a possible D gene (5 bases). This CDR3 is built from 15 residues. Trimming took off 2 bases at V and 1 base at J, with 11 bases between the two ends. CDR1 MGHDK and CDR2 SYGVNS come from the germline V gene. CDR3 region: CASSEGGDPNTEAFF. The CDR3 coding sequence is TGTGCCAGCAGTGAAGGCGGGGACCCGAACACTGAAGCTTTCTTT.

A few counts support this clonotype. This chain uses TRBV7-2 with TRBJ2-6; D tentatively fits TRBD1 or TRBD2 (6 bases each). The length of the CDR3 is 14 residues. Trimming pared 4 bases from V and 5 bases from J, leaving 9 bases between. Germline V lookup: CDR1 SGHTA, CDR2 FQGNSA. Here the CDR3 reads CASSWGARANVLTF. Written as DNA, the CDR3 is TGTGCCAGCAGCTGGGGGGCTCGGGCCAACGTCCTGACTTTC.

This clonotype has at least ten counts. J is TRBJ2-7 and V is TRBV2; 10 bases match TRBD1. CDR3 length: 13 residues. Germline V gives CDR1 SNHLY, CDR2 FYNNEI. Unmatched junction bases numbered 9, after V lost 11 bases and J lost 5 bases. The CDR3 spells CASRQGAVHEQYF. CDR3 sequence (DNA): TGTGCCTCTCGACAGGGGGCTGTCCACGAGCAGTACTTC. The whole variable domain, filled in from reference TRBV2 and TRBJ2-7, reads EPEVTQTPSHQVTQMGQEVILRCVPISNHLYFYWYRQILGQKVEFLVSFYNNEISEKSEIFDDQFSVERPDGSNFTLKIRSTKLEDSAMYFCASRQGAVHEQYFGPGTRLTVT.

This clonotype was seen only a few times. V usage is TRBV6-1 and J usage is TRBJ2-7; unclear D gene. Germline V CDR1 and CDR2: MNHNS, SASEGT. The CDR3 sequence is 13 residues long. The ends were cut back, 7 bases at V and 7 bases at J, with 17 bases in the middle. DNA for the CDR3: TGTGCCAGCACGGCAGTCCTACGGCGGGAGCAGTACTTC. It is translated as CASTAVLRREQYF.

This clonotype was seen many times. The V gene is TRBV30, the J gene TRBJ2-5, with D uncertain. CDR3 size: 12 residues. Germline CDR1 is GTSNPN and CDR2 is SVGIG (reference sequence). The ends were cut back, 5 bases at V and 7 bases at J, with 14 bases in the middle. The CDR3 DNA is TGTGCCTGGGGGCACTCAGCCGGGACCCAGTACTTC. Its translation: CAWGHSAGTQYF.